The clone carrying this T cell receptor beta chain appeared a few times. Trimming removed 6 bases at V and 0 bases at J, with 15 bases between. Germline V gene lookup returns CDR1 MNHEY and CDR2 SVGAGI. This CDR3 has 16 residues. Documented time point: blood at routine non-recurrence follow-up after resection. In each case, whole RNA from tumor, nontumor lung or frozen PBMC was sequenced unsorted. This record comes from a study of spatial heterogeneity in lung cancer. TCRdb reprocessed the 5' RACE reads with MiXCR, giving one entry per CDR3 protein. The sample carries about 100,000 distinct CDR3 sequences, roughly a fifth recorded once.

The chain links TRBV6-5 to TRBJ1-3; perhaps TRBD1 as D (6 bases). The input for sequencing was PBMCs, taken at follow-up. The TCR comes from a male donor with early-stage non-small cell lung cancer. This CDR3 is CASSRGASYSGNTIYF. CDR3 bases: TGTGCCAGCAGCCGGGGGGCCTCTTACTCTGGAAACACCATATATTTT.